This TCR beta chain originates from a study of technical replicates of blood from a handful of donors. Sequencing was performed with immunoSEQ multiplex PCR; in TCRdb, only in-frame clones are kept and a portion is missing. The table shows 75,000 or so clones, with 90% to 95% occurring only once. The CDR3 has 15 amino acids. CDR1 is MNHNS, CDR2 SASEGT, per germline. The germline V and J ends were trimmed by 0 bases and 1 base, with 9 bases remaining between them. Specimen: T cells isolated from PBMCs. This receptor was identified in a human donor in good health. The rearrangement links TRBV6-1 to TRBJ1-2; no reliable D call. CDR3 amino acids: CASSEAAGVNYGYTF. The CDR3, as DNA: TGTGCCAGCAGTGAAGCGGCGGGCGTTAACTATGGCTACACCTTC.